The sequence of this TCR beta chain was determined in a study of Ad26.COV2.S vaccination and SARS-CoV-2 variants. For the study at large: Of the COV1001 trial arms, the Ad26.COV2.S arm included the donor. Into the muscle, Ad26.COV2.S was dosed once or twice, 56 days apart. The study's findings and limits: After vaccination, substantial breadth of spike-specific CD8+ and CD4+ responses was reported.

Trimming took 4 bases from V and 5 from J, leaving 21 bases between them. There are 16 residues in the CDR3. Germline V lookup: CDR1 SGDLS, CDR2 YYNGEE. TCRdb's copy holds only in-frame clones and misses some; the assay was immunoSEQ multiplex PCR. The table lists hundreds of thousands of clones, over 75% of them singletons. Concerning this clone itself: Antigen specificity is unknown.

Specified treatment: some 20 received Ad26.COV2.S at low or high dose, single or two shots; about 5 received placebo; per-sample allocation not given. Sample collection was performed on day 63 after the first vaccine or placebo injection. This TCR came from a person between 18 and 65 years old who received the Ad26.COV2.S COVID-19 vaccine or a placebo. The J gene is TRBJ1-2, the V gene TRBV9; possible D gene TRBD1, 6 bases. Sequencing was performed on peripheral blood, taken in a trial of Ad26.COV2.S vaccine versus placebo. In nucleotides, the CDR3 is TGTGCCAGCAGCCCTCGACAGGTTTCGGTTGCTTATGGCTACACCTTC. It translates to CASSPRQVSVAYGYTF. The full variable domain, rest sourced from reference TRBV9 and TRBJ1-2, is DSGVTQTPKHLITATGQRVTLRCSPRSGDLSVYWYQQSLDQGLQFLIQYYNGEERAKGNILERFSAQQFPDLHSELNLSSLELGDSALYFCASSPRQVSVAYGYTFGSGTRLTVV.